The clone carrying this T cell receptor (beta chain) showed up just a few times. Its specificity is unknown. The germline CDR1 and CDR2 sequences are LNHDA and SQIVND (reference sequence). The CDR3 has 14 amino acids. V was shortened by 6 bases and J by 0 bases, with 6 bases between the two germline ends. This record comes from a study of cytomegalovirus exposure and HLA in healthy donors. Study-level information: Early released data had tens of millions of unique TCRs, all coming from HLA-typed donors. Study observations and caveats: 16,951 TCR beta sequences were associated with HLA alleles at 0.05 false discovery rate in a later analysis.

The PCR had 60 Vbeta and 13 Jbeta primers. Generated by immunoSEQ multiplex PCR, the TCRdb table keeps only in-frame clones and is missing some. The sample records around 150,000 clones, roughly 71% being singletons. Sequencing used PBMCs. The chain combines TRBV19 with TRBJ2-6; weak D call: TRBD1 (5 bases). This clonotype was obtained from a woman in her forties in good health and CMV-seronegative. In DNA, the CDR3 is TGTGCCAGTAGCGACAGCTCTGGGGCCAACGTCCTGACTTTC. Residues: CASSDSSGANVLTF. The whole variable domain, remainder taken from reference TRBV19 and TRBJ2-6, is DGGITQSPKYLFRKEGQNVTLSCEQNLNHDAMYWYRQDPGQGLRLIYYSQIVNDFQKGDIAEGYSVSREKKESFPLTVTSAQKNPTAFYLCASSDSSGANVLTFGAGSRLTVL.